This T cell receptor (beta chain) was retrieved from a study of OX40 agonist ivuxolimab in advanced cancers. Study results and limitations: Circulating CD4+ and CD8+ T cells showed clonal expansion by week 6 at 0.1 to 3.0 mg/kg. More expanded clones were found, on average, in CD8+ than in CD4+ T cells. What antigens the expanded peripheral T cells recognized was never established.

As concerns this clone: The antigen is undetermined.

Assay: immunoSEQ multiplex PCR; the TCRdb copy retains only in-frame clones and omits some. This repertoire shows approximately 31,000 clones, around 87% found once; its top ten account for more than 25%. The sequences come from CD4+ or CD8+ T cells sorted from blood, collected in a trial of the OX40 agonist ivuxolimab. The receptor comes from an adult with an advanced solid tumor such as melanoma, head and neck, liver or kidney cancer.

CDR3 in DNA: TGTGCCAGCAGTTACGCGGCAGGGGCTCAGCCCCAGCATTTT. Translating gives CASSYAAGAQPQHF. V and J are TRBV6-5 and TRBJ1-5; D is possibly TRBD1 (6 bases). Trimming stripped 2 bases from V and 6 bases from J, with 11 bases between. Germline-derived CDR1 and CDR2 are MNHEY and SVGAGI. The CDR3 length is 14 residues.